These 12 T cell receptor beta chains were sequenced from one sample in a study of identical twins. Each CDR3 protein is one row after TCRdb ran MiXCR on the 5' RACE reads. Of under 300,000 distinct CDR3 sequences in the sample, about 12% were seen once. A further study also used this sample, focusing on yellow fever vaccine responses in identical twins.

Material: memory (CD45RO+) T cells sorted from blood. The receptor source for this set is a woman between 18 and 29 years old in good health.

This chain links TRBV5-4 with TRBJ2-5; D is perhaps TRBD1 (6 bases). CDR1 is SGHNT and CDR2 is YYREEE in the germline V gene (reference sequence). The CDR3 has 13 amino acids. Trimming took 4 bases from V and 0 from J, leaving 7 bases between them. DNA for the CDR3: TGTGCCAGCAGCGGGGACAACCAAGAGACCCAGTACTTC. It specifies CASSGDNQETQYF. The full variable domain, with the rest looked up from reference TRBV5-4 and TRBJ2-5, is ETGVTQSPTHLIKTRGQQVTLRCSSQSGHNTVSWYQQALGQGPQFIFQYYREEENGRGNFPPRFSGLQFPNYSSELNVNALELDDSALYLCASSGDNQETQYFGPGTRLLVL.

The rearrangement links TRBV7-2 to TRBJ2-3, with a possible D match to TRBD1 (6 bases). Trimming left V 1 base short and J 4 bases short, with 15 bases between. This CDR3 region has 16 residues. CDR1 SGHTA and CDR2 FQGNSA come from the germline V gene. The CDR3 region has the DNA TGTGCCAGCAGCTTAGGAAGCAGGGGAACGTCAGATACGCAGTATTTT. Protein sequence: CASSLGSRGTSDTQYF.

This clonotype was detected only a few times. J is TRBJ2-5 and V is TRBV29-1, with D hard to call. The CDR3 spans 11 residues. V lost 7 bases and J 2 bases, leaving 8 bases between the germline ends. Per germline, CDR1 SQVTM and CDR2 ANQGSEA. CDR3 coding DNA: TGCAGCGCCCACTATCAAGAGACCCAGTACTTC. This sequence encodes CSAHYQETQYF.

The V gene is TRBV27, the J gene TRBJ2-7; D is ambiguous. V lost 9 bases, J lost 6 bases, and 18 bases lay in between. Germline V gene lookup returns CDR1 MNHEY and CDR2 SMNVEV (reference sequence). The CDR3 extends over 13 amino acids. CDR3 sequence (DNA): TGTGCCAGTGCCGGGCCCCCCAAGGTCGAGCAGTACTTC. This translates into CASAGPPKVEQYF.

In the case of this clonotype: A much bigger clone sits one base away, suggesting this may be a read error. The chain couples TRBV15 to TRBJ2-4; the D is unclear. This CDR3 region has 13 residues. Germline CDR1 LNHNV, CDR2 YYDKDF (reference sequence). Here the CDR3 DNA reads TGTGCCACCATCAGAGATCATGAAGGCATTCAGTACTTC. Its translation: CATIRDHEGIQYF.

This clonotype was found a few times. The CDR3 nucleotides are TGTGCCAGTATAGCGGGGGGAAACACCGGGGAGCTGTTTTTT. Translating gives CASIAGGNTGELFF. V gene TRBV28 combines with J gene TRBJ2-2, with TRBD2 matching over 10 bases. This CDR3 has 14 amino acids. The ends lost 9 bases at V and 2 bases at J; junction bases unmatched: 3. Germline V gene lookup returns CDR1 MDHEN and CDR2 SYDVKM.

This chain links TRBV30 with TRBJ2-7; 7 nucleotides align to TRBD1. This CDR3 contains 12 residues. V dropped 5 bases and J dropped 1; count of bases not matched to a gene: 2. CDR1 and CDR2 from the germline V gene are GTSNPN and SVGIG (reference sequence). CDR3 in amino acids: CAWDRASYEQYF. DNA for the CDR3: TGTGCCTGGGACAGGGCATCCTACGAGCAGTACTTC.

This clonotype has just a few counts. This chain uses TRBV27 with TRBJ2-6; 7 bases line up with TRBD1. The junction had 8 bases not matched to a gene; V was cut back by 2 bases and J by 4 bases. CDR1 is MNHEY and CDR2 is SMNVEV in the germline V gene (reference sequence). This CDR3 spans 17 amino acids. This CDR3 is CASSLGSRGSGANVLTF. The CDR3 DNA is TGTGCCAGCAGTTTAGGCTCCAGGGGGTCCGGGGCCAACGTCCTGACTTTC.

The chain links TRBV11-3 to TRBJ2-1, with 11 bases lining up with TRBD2. Germline V CDR1 and CDR2: SGHNT, YENEEA. Germline trimming cut 5 bases from V and 7 bases from J; bases unmatched to any gene: 10. The CDR3 covers 16 residues. CDR3 in DNA: TGTGCCAGCAGCCTACAACCTAGCGGGAGGTCAAATGAGCAGTTCTTC. It yields the protein CASSLQPSGRSNEQFF.

A few counts support this clonotype. The chain recombines TRBV6-5 with TRBJ1-2; no clear D gene. From germline, CDR1 is MNHEY and CDR2 SVGAGI. Trimming took off 2 bases at V and 6 bases at J, with 10 bases between the two ends. The CDR3 runs to 13 residues. The CDR3 protein is CASSYDGFDGYTF. DNA of the CDR3: TGTGCCAGCAGTTACGACGGATTTGATGGCTACACCTTC.

The V and J genes are TRBV14 and TRBJ2-7; D uncertain. Looked up from germline, CDR1 is SGHDN and CDR2 is FVKESK. Deletions cut 1 base from V and 4 bases from J, with 17 bases between. There are 16 residues in the CDR3. CDR3 nucleotide sequence: TGTGCCAGCAGCCAAGGAGCCGGACGAAGACCGTACGAGCAGTACTTC. Translated, it gives CASSQGAGRRPYEQYF.

The rearrangement joins TRBV12-3 or TRBV12-4 to TRBJ2-7; 7 nucleotides line up with TRBD1. This CDR3 spans 13 amino acids. With V trimmed by 3 bases and J by 3 bases, 2 bases remained unmatched. CDR3 nucleotides: TGTGCCAGCAGTTTTCGGGACAGCTACGAGCAGTACTTC. It is translated as CASSFRDSYEQYF.